This T cell receptor beta chain was recorded in a study of shared clonotypes between healthy human individuals. Some 32,000 T cell genomes, or about 300 ng DNA, went into replicate PCRs of unsorted PBMC. What was sequenced on ten immunoSEQ deep assay plates was unsorted PBMC DNA. Only in-frame clones appear in the TCRdb table, and some are missing; sequencing was by immunoSEQ multiplex PCR. The sample includes fewer than 600,000 clones, 60% to 80% seen only once; the top ten take 12%. The CDR3 has 16 residues. The germline V and J ends were trimmed by 5 bases and 0 bases, with 17 bases remaining between them. CDR1 and CDR2 (germline): MNHEY, SMNVEV (reference sequence).

The sample was PBMCs. This sequence was found in a woman aged 40 to 50 in good health. Some clones in this sample may be carry-over from other donors' samples. The gene calls are TRBV27 and TRBJ2-7, with a possible D match to TRBD2 (5 bases). CDR3 protein: CASSIQSTTLSYEQYF. CDR3 coding DNA: TGTGCCAGCAGTATTCAATCGACTACCCTCTCCTACGAGCAGTACTTC.